One sample yielded the 27 T cell receptor beta chains listed below, sequenced in a study of T cells after yellow fever vaccination. One entry per CDR3 protein, called by TCRdb with MiXCR from the 5' RACE reads. Of roughly 340,000 distinct CDR3 sequences listed, 8% to 10% are singletons. The sample consisted of PBMCs, taken on the day of the first yellow fever vaccination. These receptors originate from a man between 18 and 29 years old who received the YFV17D yellow fever vaccine.

The chain carries TRBV12-3 or TRBV12-4 and TRBJ2-2, with unresolved D. Trimming left V 5 bases short and J 7 bases short, with 14 bases between. The CDR3 covers 14 residues. CDR3 nucleotide sequence: TGTGCCAGCAGTATGCTATCTAAGGGCGGGGAGCTGTTTTTT. Its protein product is CASSMLSKGGELFF.

The chain links TRBV20-1 to TRBJ2-5; TRBD2 agrees at 14 bases. The trim removed 0 bases at V and 7 bases at J, leaving 10 bases unmatched. Germline V gene lookup returns CDR1 DFQATT and CDR2 SNEGSKA (reference sequence). This CDR3 region has 17 residues. The CDR3 region is CSARDRLAGGPLGTQYF. For the CDR3, the DNA is TGCAGTGCTAGAGATCGACTAGCGGGGGGGCCCTTGGGGACCCAGTACTTC.

This clonotype was seen repeatedly, ten times or more. The chain has TRBV4-3 and TRBJ1-2; D gene uncertain. With 0 bases removed from V and 4 bases from J, the gap between germline ends came to 15 bases. CDR1 and CDR2 from the germline V gene are LGHNA and YSLEER. There are 16 residues in the CDR3. The CDR3 here is CASSQDRASRLYGYTF. The CDR3 bases are TGCGCCAGCAGCCAAGACCGAGCGTCCAGGCTCTATGGCTACACCTTC.

This clonotype was counted only a few times. The V call is TRBV15, the J call TRBJ2-3; 8 bases agree with TRBD1. V lost 2 bases and J lost 0; bases outside the gene matches: 7. The CDR3 runs to 17 residues. Germline lookup yields CDR1 LNHNV and CDR2 YYDKDF (reference sequence). The CDR3 DNA is TGTGCCACCAGCAGACAGGGGGCCTTCTCTAGCACAGATACGCAGTATTTT. Amino acids: CATSRQGAFSSTDTQYF.

The chain combines TRBV7-9 with TRBJ2-6; a possible D gene is TRBD2 (5 bases). Germline-derived CDR1 and CDR2 are SEHNR and FQNEAQ (reference sequence). V lost 7 bases, J lost 0 bases, and 7 bases lay in between. CDR3 length: 14 residues. The CDR3: CASKEGSGANVLTF. The CDR3 coding sequence is TGTGCCAGCAAAGAGGGCTCTGGGGCCAACGTCCTGACTTTC.

V is TRBV25-1 and J is TRBJ2-4, with unresolved D. The V gene lost 2 bases and the J gene lost 0 bases, with 5 bases spanning the gap. CDR1 is MGHDK, CDR2 SYGVNS, per germline. The CDR3 runs to 14 residues. The CDR3: CASSEGGAKNIQYF. CDR3 DNA sequence: TGTGCCAGCAGTGAAGGCGGAGCCAAAAACATTCAGTACTTC.

The chain recombines TRBV5-1 with TRBJ2-7, with D perhaps being TRBD1 or TRBD2 (5 bases each). Germline CDR1 and CDR2: SGHRS and YFSETQ. V was shortened by 3 bases and J by 3 bases, with 10 bases between the two germline ends. This CDR3 is 13 amino acids long. The CDR3 nucleotides read TGCGCCAGCAGCTGGGACGGTAGCTACGAGCAGTACTTC. This encodes CASSWDGSYEQYF. The variable domain in full, completed from reference TRBV5-1 and TRBJ2-7, reads KAGVTQTPRYLIKTRGQQVTLSCSPISGHRSVSWYQQTPGQGLQFLFEYFSETQRNKGNFPGRFSGRQFSNSRSEMNVSTLELGDSALYLCASSWDGSYEQYFGPGTRLTVT.

J is TRBJ2-6 and V is TRBV5-1; D uncertain. The CDR3 loop spans 17 amino acids. V was trimmed by 2 bases and J by 0 bases, leaving 12 bases between them. Germline V lookup: CDR1 SGHRS, CDR2 YFSETQ. DNA of the CDR3: TGCGCCAGCAGCTTAGACGGGCGACCCTCTGGGGCCAACGTCCTGACTTTC. This codes for CASSLDGRPSGANVLTF.

In its sample, this clonotype was seen a few times. The chain links TRBV5-1 to TRBJ2-7; 12 bases match TRBD2. The junction had 5 bases not matched to a gene; V was cut back by 4 bases and J by 3 bases. Per germline, CDR1 SGHRS and CDR2 YFSETQ. The CDR3 extends over 15 amino acids. The CDR3 sequence is CASSPTSGGHYEQYF. DNA of the CDR3: TGCGCCAGCAGCCCGACTAGCGGGGGACACTACGAGCAGTACTTC.

This clonotype turned up a few times. This chain uses TRBV20-1 with TRBJ2-3; 8 nucleotides match TRBD2. CDR1 and CDR2 (germline): DFQATT, SNEGSKA (reference sequence). V lost 6 bases, J lost 4 bases, and 3 bases stayed unmatched. This CDR3 has 12 amino acids. In nucleotides, the CDR3 is TGCAGTGCCCAGCGGGGGTCAGATACGCAGTATTTT. Its protein product is CSAQRGSDTQYF.

This clonotype was detected a few times. The V gene is TRBV5-6, the J gene TRBJ1-6; maybe TRBD1 (5 bases). The length of the CDR3 is 15 residues. Germline CDR1 is SGHDT and CDR2 is YYEEEE. Between the trimmed V and J ends, which lost 2 bases and 7 bases, there was a span of 13 bases. The chain's CDR3 is CASSFGAQWNSPLHF. The CDR3, as DNA: TGTGCCAGCAGCTTCGGGGCTCAGTGGAATTCACCCCTCCACTTT. The full variable domain, rest sourced from reference TRBV5-6 and TRBJ1-6, is DAGVTQSPTHLIKTRGQQVTLRCSPKSGHDTVSWYQQALGQGPQFIFQYYEEEERQRGNFPDRFSGHQFPNYSSELNVNALLLGDSALYLCASSFGAQWNSPLHFGNGTRLTVT.

The sample holds many counts of this clonotype. The rearrangement joins TRBV20-1 to TRBJ1-2, with D hard to call. V was clipped by 6 bases and J by 4 bases, with 9 bases between them. The CDR3 has 11 amino acids. Looked up from germline, CDR1 is DFQATT and CDR2 is SNEGSKA (reference sequence). CDR3 DNA sequence: TGCAGTGCCCCGGAGGTCTATGGCTACACCTTC. This codes for CSAPEVYGYTF.

This clonotype was counted between two and nine times. This chain links TRBV4-3 with TRBJ2-7; D uncertain. Per the germline V gene, CDR1 is LGHNA and CDR2 is YSLEER. The CDR3 extends over 15 amino acids. Trimming removed 0 bases at V and 4 bases at J, with 13 bases between. The CDR3 sequence is CASSQESGFVYEQYF. CDR3 bases: TGCGCCAGCAGCCAAGAGTCAGGTTTTGTATACGAGCAGTACTTC.

This clonotype has just a few counts. The V gene is TRBV6-1, the J gene TRBJ2-3; 11 bases fit TRBD2. The germline V gene encodes CDR1 MNHNS and CDR2 SASEGT. The length of the CDR3 is 15 residues. Trimming at V came to 7 bases and at J to 1 base, leaving 4 bases not matched to a gene. CDR3 sequence (DNA): TGTGCCAGCATCAAACTAGCGGGGGGCACAGATACGCAGTATTTT. It translates to CASIKLAGGTDTQYF.

The chain combines TRBV28 with TRBJ1-2, with 7 bases matching TRBD1. V trimming: 6 bases; J trimming: 4 bases; junction bases outside the gene matches: 8. The CDR3 totals 14 residues. CDR1 is MDHEN and CDR2 is SYDVKM in the germline V gene. CDR3 loop: CASSRQGLTYGYTF. The CDR3 nucleotides read TGTGCCAGCAGCAGACAGGGTTTGACCTATGGCTACACCTTC.

This clonotype was found a few times. The chain carries TRBV11-2 and TRBJ2-2; 10 positions agree with TRBD1. Looked up from germline, CDR1 is SGHAT and CDR2 is FQNNGV. Trimming removed 4 bases from V and 4 bases from J; junction bases left unmatched: 3. The CDR3 contains 15 residues. CDR3 loop: CASSYWTGGTGELFF. In nucleotides, the CDR3 is TGTGCCAGCAGCTACTGGACAGGGGGCACCGGGGAGCTGTTTTTT.

This clonotype appeared a few times. This chain uses TRBV3-1 with TRBJ1-2; 8 bases match TRBD1. The CDR3 length is 13 residues. Trimming at V came to 6 bases and at J to 8 bases, leaving 8 bases not matched to a gene. Germline loops: CDR1 LGHDT, CDR2 YNNKEL (reference sequence). The CDR3 sequence is CASRSGGPGGYTF. The CDR3 DNA sequence: TGTGCCAGCAGATCAGGGGGCCCGGGGGGCTACACCTTC.

In regard to this clonotype: This may arise from a read error, as a much more abundant clone is one base away. V and J are TRBV11-2 and TRBJ2-2, with 8 bases identical to TRBD2. Germline V gene sequence: CDR1 SGHAT, CDR2 FQNNGV. This CDR3 has 16 amino acids. The CDR3, as DNA: TGTGCCAGCAGCTTCTTTAGCGGGGCGAACACCAGGGAGCTGTTTTTT. This translates into CASSFFSGANTRELFF.

This clonotype turned up a few times. V gene TRBV5-1 combines with J gene TRBJ1-1; a weak D match, TRBD1 (6 bases). Trimming took 4 bases from V and 4 from J, leaving 14 bases between them. Germline V gene lookup returns CDR1 SGHRS and CDR2 YFSETQ. The CDR3 is made up of 14 amino acids. The CDR3 loop reads CASSVYREGTEAFF. The CDR3 DNA reads as TGCGCCAGCAGCGTATACAGGGAGGGCACTGAAGCTTTCTTT.

This clonotype occurred a few times. The chain recombines TRBV4-2 with TRBJ1-5; TRBD1 aligns across 12 bases. The germline V gene encodes CDR1 LGHNA and CDR2 YNFKEQ. Trimming removed 5 bases from V and 6 bases from J; junction bases left unmatched: 5. The CDR3 spans 15 residues. The CDR3 region has the DNA TGTGCCAGCAGCACGGGACAGGGGGCTGGTCAGCCCCAGCATTTT. It specifies CASSTGQGAGQPQHF.

Regarding this clonotype: A much larger clone is a single base away; this may be a read error. The V gene is TRBV6-1, the J gene TRBJ1-6; TRBD1 is a possible D gene (6 bases). Germline values: CDR1 MNHNS, CDR2 SASEGT. V was cut by 10 bases and J by 13 bases, with 26 bases left in between. This CDR3 is built from 15 residues. The CDR3 spells CATGGTRAGFHPLHF. The CDR3 bases are TGTGCCACCGGGGGCACAAGGGCCGGTTTTCATCCCCTCCACTTT.

The chain employs TRBV7-8 and TRBJ1-5; TRBD1 might be the D (5 bases). V lost 5 bases and J 2 bases, leaving 10 bases between the germline ends. Germline V lookup: CDR1 SGHVS, CDR2 FQNEAQ. The CDR3 runs 14 residues. The CDR3 nucleotides read TGTGCCAGCAGCGCAGGGCCGGGCAATCAGCCCCAGCATTTT. Its translation: CASSAGPGNQPQHF.

V gene TRBV7-2 combines with J gene TRBJ1-2; 8 positions match TRBD1. This CDR3 is 16 amino acids long. J gave up 3 bases and V 5 bases, and 11 bases lay outside the gene matches. Germline assignment: CDR1 SGHTA and CDR2 FQGNSA. The CDR3 region is CASSPIGTGQYYGYTF. CDR3 bases: TGTGCCAGCAGCCCGATAGGGACAGGCCAATACTATGGCTACACCTTC.

This chain connects TRBV6-1 to TRBJ2-1, with D maybe TRBD1 (5 bases). The CDR3 is 13 amino acids. Germline V gene sequence: CDR1 MNHNS, CDR2 SASEGT. The V end lost 2 bases, the J end lost 10 bases, and 12 bases lay between the germline ends. CDR3 DNA sequence: TGTGCCAGCAGTGAACGTTCGGCAGGGGAGCAGTTCTTC. Translating gives CASSERSAGEQFF.

This clonotype was detected a few times. This chain connects TRBV11-2 to TRBJ2-6, with D possibly TRBD2 on 6 matching bases. In germline, CDR1 is SGHAT, CDR2 FQNNGV. There are 19 residues in the CDR3. Trimming took off 1 base at V and 0 bases at J, with 16 bases between the two ends. CDR3 amino acids: CASSLGRGWWDSGANVLTF. The CDR3 bases are TGTGCCAGCAGCTTAGGTCGGGGGTGGTGGGACTCTGGGGCCAACGTCCTGACTTTC.

The sample holds a few counts of this clonotype. The chain employs TRBV10-3 and TRBJ2-2, with 9 bases identical to TRBD1. Germline CDR1 and CDR2: ENHRY and SYGVKD. V was clipped by 6 bases and J by 6 bases; unmatched bases: 5. The CDR3 sequence is 14 residues long. CDR3 protein: CAIRRTGDSGELFF. In DNA, the CDR3 is TGTGCCATCAGAAGGACAGGGGATTCCGGGGAGCTGTTTTTT.

The chain combines TRBV7-9 with TRBJ2-7; no definite D call. In germline, CDR1 is SEHNR, CDR2 FQNEAQ (reference sequence). This CDR3 is 15 amino acids long. Deletions cut 4 bases from V and 0 bases from J, with 13 bases between. The CDR3 DNA follows: TGTGCCAGCAGCTCCGGGCAGGTTACCTCCTACGAGCAGTACTTC. Translated, it gives CASSSGQVTSYEQYF.